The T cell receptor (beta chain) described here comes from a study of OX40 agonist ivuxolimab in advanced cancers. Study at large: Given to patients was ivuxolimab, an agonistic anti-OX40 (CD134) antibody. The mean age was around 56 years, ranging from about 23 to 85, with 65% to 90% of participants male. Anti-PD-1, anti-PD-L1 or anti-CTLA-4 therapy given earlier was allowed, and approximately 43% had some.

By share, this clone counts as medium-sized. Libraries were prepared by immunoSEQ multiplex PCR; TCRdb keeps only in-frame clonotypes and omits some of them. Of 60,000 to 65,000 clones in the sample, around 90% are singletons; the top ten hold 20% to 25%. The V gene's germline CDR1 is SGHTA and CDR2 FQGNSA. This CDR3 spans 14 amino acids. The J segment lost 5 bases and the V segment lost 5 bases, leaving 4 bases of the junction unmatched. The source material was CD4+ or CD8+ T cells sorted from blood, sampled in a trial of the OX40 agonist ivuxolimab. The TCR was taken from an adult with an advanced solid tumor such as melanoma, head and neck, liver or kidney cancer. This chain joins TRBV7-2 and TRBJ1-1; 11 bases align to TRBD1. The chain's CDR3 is CASSPDRGLTEAFF. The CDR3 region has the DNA TGTGCCAGCAGCCCGGACAGGGGGCTAACTGAAGCTTTCTTT. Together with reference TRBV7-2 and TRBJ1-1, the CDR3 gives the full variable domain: GAGVSQSPSNKVTEKGKDVELRCDPISGHTALYWYRQSLGQGLEFLIYFQGNSAPDKSGLPSDRFSAERTGGSVSTLTIQRTQQEDSAVYLCASSPDRGLTEAFFGQGTRLTVV.